This TCR beta chain derives from a study of blood T cells in healthy people across ages. Russia was home to the donors, healthy Caucasian individuals aged about 6 to 90. A second 7 to 11 cycle PCR used barcoded and J-beta primers. TCRdb re-called the 5' RACE reads with MiXCR, one entry per CDR3 protein. The table shows 700,000 or so distinct CDR3 sequences, with about 20% occurring only once. Looked up from germline, CDR1 is SEHNR and CDR2 is FQNEAQ (reference sequence). Trimming removed 0 bases from V and 5 bases from J; junction bases left unmatched: 7. This CDR3 has 16 residues. The sample taken for sequencing was blood. The chain employs TRBV7-9 and TRBJ2-3; 8 bases align to TRBD2. This receptor was taken from a man aged 65 to 79 in good health. For the CDR3, the DNA is TGTGCCAGCAGCTTAGCGCTCGGGAGGGCCGGAGATACGCAGTATTTT. Translation: CASSLALGRAGDTQYF.